A selection of T cell receptor beta chains follows, all from one sample in a study of OX40 agonist ivuxolimab in advanced cancers. The assay was immunoSEQ multiplex PCR, and TCRdb's table has in-frame clones only and misses some. The profile shows tens of thousands of clones, about nine tenths of them singletons. The input for sequencing was CD4+ or CD8+ T cells sorted from blood, taken in a trial of the OX40 agonist ivuxolimab. The source of these receptors is an adult with an advanced solid tumor such as melanoma, head and neck, liver or kidney cancer. Each CDR3 is given with its conserved first and last residue. A D gene is named only where the DNA matches it firmly. Clone size is not always given. Where it is, it says once, few, many or a class for expanded clones.

d_gene	len	abundance	j_gene	v_gene	CDR3nt	CDR3aa
-	15	-	TRBJ1-2	TRBV6-5	TGTGCCAGCAGTTACCCGACCGGCAGAACCTATGGCTACACCTTC	CASSYPTGRTYGYTF
TRBD2	13	-	TRBJ2-5	TRBV6-5	TGTGCCACCGGGACTAGCGGGAGGGAGACCCAGTACTTC	CATGTSGRETQYF
TRBD2	16	-	TRBJ2-2	TRBV19	TGTGCCAGTAGTCCCTATAGCGGGAATCTGGGCGGGGAGCTGTTTTTT	CASSPYSGNLGGELFF
TRBD2	16	-	TRBJ2-3	TRBV10-1	TGCGCCAGCAGTGATGGGACTAGCGGGAGCCCAGATACGCAGTATTTT	CASSDGTSGSPDTQYF
-	17	-	TRBJ1-1	TRBV10-3	TGTGCCATCAGTGAGCCAAATGGGGGCGGGGTGAACACTGAAGCTTTCTTT	CAISEPNGGGVNTEAFF
-	12	-	TRBJ1-5	TRBV29-1	TGCAGCGTTGGGGATAGCAATCAGCCCCAGCATTTT	CSVGDSNQPQHF
-	12	-	TRBJ2-3	TRBV7-2	TGTGCCAGCAGCTTATATTACGATACGCAGTATTTT	CASSLYYDTQYF
-	16	-	TRBJ1-5	TRBV23-1	TGCGCCAGCTGCCATCTGTCCCAGGGCAGTACTCAGCCCCAGCATTTT	CASCHLSQGSTQPQHF
-	14	-	TRBJ2-7	TRBV7-2	TGTGCCAGCAGCCCCCGTGGCTCCAGTGTTAAGCAGTACTTC	CASSPRGSSVKQYF
-	14	few	TRBJ1-5	TRBV7-2	TGTGCCAGCAGCTTAGCTGAGGGAGGACAGCCCCAGCATTTT	CASSLAEGGQPQHF
TRBD2	16	-	TRBJ2-1	TRBV2	TGTGCCAGCAGTTCCCCCGGGGGCGGGAGGGATCATGAGCAGTTCTTC	CASSSPGGGRDHEQFF
-	13	-	TRBJ2-3	TRBV11-2	TGTGCCAGCAGCTCAACCGACCCAGATACGCAGTATTTT	CASSSTDPDTQYF
TRBD1	14	-	TRBJ1-3	TRBV2	TGTGCCAGCGTGGAGGGGGCCGCTGGAAACACCATATATTTT	CASVEGAAGNTIYF
TRBD2	16	once	TRBJ2-1	TRBV5-1	TGCGCCAGCAGCTTGCCCCCGGGACTAGCTTACAATGAGCAGTTCTTC	CASSLPPGLAYNEQFF
-	14	-	TRBJ2-3	TRBV10-3	TGTGCCACTAGTCGCTCTACTAGCACAGATACGCAGTATTTT	CATSRSTSTDTQYF
-	16	-	TRBJ1-5	TRBV18	TGTGCCAGCTCACCACTGGGAGGTGGCGGGGGACAGCCCCAGCATTTT	CASSPLGGGGGQPQHF
-	13	few	TRBJ1-2	TRBV2	TGTGCCACGAGGGGATGGACCAGCTATGGCTACACCTTC	CATRGWTSYGYTF
-	13	few	TRBJ2-5	TRBV5-1	TGCGCCAGCCAGACGACGGGGCAAGAGACCCAGTACTTC	CASQTTGQETQYF
TRBD1	16	-	TRBJ1-1	TRBV11-2	TGTGCCAGCAGCTTCCCCGGGACAGGTGAGAACACTGAAGCTTTCTTT	CASSFPGTGENTEAFF
-	15	once	TRBJ2-3	TRBV7-3	TGTGCCAGCAGTCTCACGGGACAAAGCACAGATACGCAGTATTTT	CASSLTGQSTDTQYF
-	13	-	TRBJ1-4	TRBV7-2	TGTGCCAGCAGCTTAGCGGAGGCAGAAAAACTGTTTTTT	CASSLAEAEKLFF
-	15	-	TRBJ2-3	TRBV7-8	TGTGCCAGCAGCCGAGCTGCGGGAAGGACAGATACGCAGTATTTT	CASSRAAGRTDTQYF
TRBD1	15	few	TRBJ1-2	TRBV7-9	TGTGCCAGCAGCCCGACACAGGGGGATACCTATGGCTACACCTTC	CASSPTQGDTYGYTF
-	13	once	TRBJ2-1	TRBV2	TGTGCCAGCAGGGGGACTGGGGTCGATGAGCAGTTCTTC	CASRGTGVDEQFF
-	15	-	TRBJ2-7	TRBV6-5	TGTGCCAGCAGTTACTCGATGTCGGACTCCTACGAGCAGTACTTC	CASSYSMSDSYEQYF
-	14	once	TRBJ2-3	TRBV5-6	TGTGCCAGCAGCGGGAGGACCTCCACAGATACGCAGTATTTT	CASSGRTSTDTQYF
-	16	once	TRBJ2-6	TRBV9	TGTGCCAGCAGCGTAGGGTCAGGCCCTGGGGCCAACGTCCTGACTTTC	CASSVGSGPGANVLTF
TRBD2	16	-	TRBJ2-7	TRBV4-2	TGTGCCAGCAGCCAAGATGGGACTAGCGCGGATTACGAGCAGTACTTC	CASSQDGTSADYEQYF
-	16	-	TRBJ2-7	TRBV6-1	TGTGCCAGCAGTGAAGCGCTCAGGGTAACAGGGCGTGAGCAGTACTTC	CASSEALRVTGREQYF
-	12	once	TRBJ1-4	TRBV10-2	TGCGCCAGCAGAACGACAGGTTCAGAACTGTTTTTT	CASRTTGSELFF
-	10	-	TRBJ2-3	TRBV6-1	TGTGCCAGTAGTTGGGATACGCAGTATTTT	CASSWDTQYF
-	13	-	TRBJ2-5	TRBV7-8	TGTGCCAGCAGCTTAATCGGGGGTGAGACCCAGTACTTC	CASSLIGGETQYF
-	12	-	TRBJ1-2	TRBV5-1	TGCGCCAGCAGCTTGGACAACTATGGCTACACCTTC	CASSLDNYGYTF
-	16	-	TRBJ1-2	TRBV6-1	TGTGCCAGCAGTGCAAAACCTGGATGGGGTATCTATGGCTACACCTTC	CASSAKPGWGIYGYTF
TRBD1	14	-	TRBJ2-7	TRBV19	TGTGCCAGTAGTATACGACAGGGGCTAATCGAGCAGTACTTC	CASSIRQGLIEQYF
TRBD1	15	-	TRBJ1-1	TRBV4-1	TGCGCCAGCAGCCCTGGACAGGGGCCGAACACTGAAGCTTTCTTT	CASSPGQGPNTEAFF
TRBD1	13	-	TRBJ2-7	TRBV10-3	TGTGCCATCAGACAGACAGGGACGAACGAGCAGTACTTC	CAIRQTGTNEQYF
TRBD2	15	-	TRBJ2-5	TRBV5-6	TGTGCCAGCAGCTTGCGGGGGAGGGCCGGGGAGACCCAGTACTTC	CASSLRGRAGETQYF
-	18	few	TRBJ2-1	TRBV9	TGTGCCAGCAGCGTAGTCCCTAGCGAGGGTAGCTCCTACAATGAGCAGTTCTTC	CASSVVPSEGSSYNEQFF
-	14	-	TRBJ1-3	TRBV10-3	TGTGCCACCGGAAAGGACACCTTAGGAAACACCATATATTTT	CATGKDTLGNTIYF
TRBD1	15	-	TRBJ1-2	TRBV19	TGTGCCAGCCGTACCCGGGACAGAGGGGGAGATGGCTACACCTTC	CASRTRDRGGDGYTF
TRBD2	14	-	TRBJ2-7	TRBV6-5	TGTGCCAGCAACCCCGGGAGGGCCGTTGGCGAGCAGTACTTC	CASNPGRAVGEQYF